This T cell receptor beta chain was observed in a study of molecular identifiers for immune sequencing clone quantification. TCRdb independently ran MiXCR on the PCR reads; one entry per CDR3 protein. This table has 55,000 to 75,000 distinct CDR3 sequences, about a fifth appearing once. Construction of naive CD8 libraries employed about 19,000 to 1,100,000 sorted cells together with 10%, 30% or 50% RNA. CD8+CD4-CCR7+CD45RA+ sorting gave the naive CD8 T cells. Study-wide findings and caveats: Clones above 20 RNA copies contained over 98% of effector molecules but under 1% of naive ones. Barcode-sharing identical TCR molecules could underestimate highly expanded clone sizes.

The germline V gene encodes CDR1 MNHNS and CDR2 SASEGT. CDR3 size: 15 residues. A remark on this clonotype: Its cognate antigen is unknown. Possible read error: a much larger clone is one base away.

The material sequenced was naive CD8+ T cells from blood, with Jurkat cell RNA spiked in. The sample's subset: FACS-sorted CD8+CD4-CCR7+CD45RA+ naive T cells. The V and J genes are TRBV6-1 and TRBJ1-1; the D gene is possibly TRBD1 (5 bases). The TCR comes from a human donor in good health. Some libraries in this study had Jurkat cell RNA spiked in. In DNA form, the CDR3 reads TGTGCCAGCAGCAAAAACGTAGGGGATTCCACTGGAGCTTTCTTT. Its protein is CASSKNVGDSTGAFF.